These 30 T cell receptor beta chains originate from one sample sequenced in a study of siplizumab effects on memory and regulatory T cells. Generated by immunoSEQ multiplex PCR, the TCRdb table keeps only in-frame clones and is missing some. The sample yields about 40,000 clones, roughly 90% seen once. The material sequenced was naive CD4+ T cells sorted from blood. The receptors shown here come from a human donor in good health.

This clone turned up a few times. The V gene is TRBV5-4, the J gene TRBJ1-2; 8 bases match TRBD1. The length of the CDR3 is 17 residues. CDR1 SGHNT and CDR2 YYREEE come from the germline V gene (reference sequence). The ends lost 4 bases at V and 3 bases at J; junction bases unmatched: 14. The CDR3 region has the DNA TGTGCCAGCAGCCCAACTCGTGGACAGGGCGGAGACTATGGCTACACCTTC. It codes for CASSPTRGQGGDYGYTF.

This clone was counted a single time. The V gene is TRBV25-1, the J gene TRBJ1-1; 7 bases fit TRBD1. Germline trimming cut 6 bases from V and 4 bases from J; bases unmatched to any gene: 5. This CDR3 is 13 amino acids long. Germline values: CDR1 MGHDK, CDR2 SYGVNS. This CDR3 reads CASRGSGGTEAFF. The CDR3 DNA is TGTGCCAGCAGGGGGTCAGGGGGCACTGAAGCTTTCTTT. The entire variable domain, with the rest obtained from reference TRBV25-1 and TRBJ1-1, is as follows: EADIYQTPRYLVIGTGKKITLECSQTMGHDKMYWYQQDPGMELHLIHYSYGVNSTEKGDLSSESTVSRIRTEHFPLTLESARPSHTSQYLCASRGSGGTEAFFGQGTRLTVV.

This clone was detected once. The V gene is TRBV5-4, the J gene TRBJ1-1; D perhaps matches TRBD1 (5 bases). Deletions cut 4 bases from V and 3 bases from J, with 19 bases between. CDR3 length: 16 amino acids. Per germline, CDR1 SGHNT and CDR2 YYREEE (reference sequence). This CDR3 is CASSADPQGWHTEAFF. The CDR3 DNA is TGTGCCAGCAGCGCCGACCCCCAGGGATGGCACACTGAAGCTTTCTTT. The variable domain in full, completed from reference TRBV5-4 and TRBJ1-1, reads ETGVTQSPTHLIKTRGQQVTLRCSSQSGHNTVSWYQQALGQGPQFIFQYYREEENGRGNFPPRFSGLQFPNYSSELNVNALELDDSALYLCASSADPQGWHTEAFFGQGTRLTVV.

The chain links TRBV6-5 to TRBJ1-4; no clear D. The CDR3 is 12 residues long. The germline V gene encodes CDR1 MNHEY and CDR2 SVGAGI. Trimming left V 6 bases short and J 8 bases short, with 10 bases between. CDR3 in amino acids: CASSPREEKLFF. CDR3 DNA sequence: TGTGCCAGCAGCCCCAGAGAGGAAAAACTGTTTTTT.

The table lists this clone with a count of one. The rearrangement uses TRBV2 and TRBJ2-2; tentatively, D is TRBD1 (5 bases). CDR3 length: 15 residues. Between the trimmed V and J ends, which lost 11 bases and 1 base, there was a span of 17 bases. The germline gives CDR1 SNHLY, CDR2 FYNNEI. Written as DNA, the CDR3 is TGTGCCGGAACATATCAGGGTCTGAACACCGGGGAGCTGTTTTTT. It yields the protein CAGTYQGLNTGELFF. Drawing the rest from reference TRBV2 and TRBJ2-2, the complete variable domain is EPEVTQTPSHQVTQMGQEVILRCVPISNHLYFYWYRQILGQKVEFLVSFYNNEISEKSEIFDDQFSVERPDGSNFTLKIRSTKLEDSAMYFCAGTYQGLNTGELFFGEGSRLTVL.

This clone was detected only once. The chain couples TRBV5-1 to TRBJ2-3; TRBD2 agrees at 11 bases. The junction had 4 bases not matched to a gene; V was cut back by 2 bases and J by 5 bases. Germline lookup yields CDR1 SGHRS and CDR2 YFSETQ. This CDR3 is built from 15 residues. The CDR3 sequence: CASSLGTSGRDTQYF. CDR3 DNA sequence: TGCGCCAGCAGCTTAGGGACTAGCGGAAGAGATACGCAGTATTTT.

CDR3 residues: CASSLPGTGDGYTF. CDR3 sequence (DNA): TGTGCCAGCAGCTTGCCCGGGACAGGGGACGGCTACACCTTC. V is TRBV5-5 and J is TRBJ1-2, with 10 bases that match TRBD1. The germline CDR1 and CDR2 sequences are SGHKS and YYEKEE (reference sequence). The CDR3 sequence is 14 residues long. V dropped 1 base and J dropped 8; count of bases not matched to a gene: 5.

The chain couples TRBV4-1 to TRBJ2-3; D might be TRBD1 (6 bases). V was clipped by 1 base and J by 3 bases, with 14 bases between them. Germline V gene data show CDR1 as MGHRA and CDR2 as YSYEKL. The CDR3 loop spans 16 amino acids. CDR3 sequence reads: CASSQVLQGPTDTQYF. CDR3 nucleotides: TGCGCCAGCAGCCAAGTGTTACAGGGACCTACAGATACGCAGTATTTT.

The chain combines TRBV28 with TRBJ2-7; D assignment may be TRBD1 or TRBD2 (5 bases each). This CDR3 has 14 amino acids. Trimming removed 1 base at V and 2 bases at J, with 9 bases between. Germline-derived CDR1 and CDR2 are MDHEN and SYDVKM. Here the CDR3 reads CASSLYLGAYEQYF. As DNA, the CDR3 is TGTGCCAGCAGTTTATATCTGGGGGCCTACGAGCAGTACTTC.

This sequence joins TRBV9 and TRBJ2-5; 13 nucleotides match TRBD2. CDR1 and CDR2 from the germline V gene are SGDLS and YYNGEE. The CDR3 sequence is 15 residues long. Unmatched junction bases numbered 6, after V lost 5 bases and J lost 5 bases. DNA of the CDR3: TGTGCCAGCAGTGGGACTAGCGGGACCAGGGAGACCCAGTACTTC. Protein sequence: CASSGTSGTRETQYF.

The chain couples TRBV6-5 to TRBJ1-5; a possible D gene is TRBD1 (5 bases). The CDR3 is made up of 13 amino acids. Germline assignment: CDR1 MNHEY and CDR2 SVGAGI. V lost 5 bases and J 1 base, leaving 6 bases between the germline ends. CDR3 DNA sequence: TGTGCCAGCAGTAGGGACAGCAATCAGCCCCAGCATTTT. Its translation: CASSRDSNQPQHF.

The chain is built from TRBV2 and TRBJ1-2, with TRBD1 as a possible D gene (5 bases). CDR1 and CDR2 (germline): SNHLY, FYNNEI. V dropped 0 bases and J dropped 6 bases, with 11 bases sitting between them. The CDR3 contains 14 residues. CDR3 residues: CASSEAGLGDGYTF. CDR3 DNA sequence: TGTGCCAGCAGTGAAGCTGGATTAGGGGATGGCTACACCTTC.

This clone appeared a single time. The CDR3 region is CASSKDRVRETQYF. The CDR3 nucleotides are TGTGCCAGCAGCAAAGACAGGGTGCGGGAGACCCAGTACTTC. The chain recombines TRBV21-1 with TRBJ2-5; no DNA check was done on the table's D call, TRBD1. TRBV21-1 is an annotated pseudogene. The CDR3 length is 14 residues.

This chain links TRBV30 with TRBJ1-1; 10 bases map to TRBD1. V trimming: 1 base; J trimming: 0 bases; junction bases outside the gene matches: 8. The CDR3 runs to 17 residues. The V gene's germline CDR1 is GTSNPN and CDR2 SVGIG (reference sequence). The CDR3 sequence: CAWSASPGQGLNTEAFF. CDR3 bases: TGTGCCTGGAGTGCATCCCCGGGACAGGGGTTGAACACTGAAGCTTTCTTT.

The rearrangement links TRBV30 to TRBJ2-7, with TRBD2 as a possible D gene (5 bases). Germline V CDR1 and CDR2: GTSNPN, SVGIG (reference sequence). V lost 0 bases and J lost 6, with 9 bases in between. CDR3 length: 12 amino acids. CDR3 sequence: CAWSVAVAEQYF. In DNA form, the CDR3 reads TGTGCCTGGAGTGTAGCGGTTGCCGAGCAGTACTTC.

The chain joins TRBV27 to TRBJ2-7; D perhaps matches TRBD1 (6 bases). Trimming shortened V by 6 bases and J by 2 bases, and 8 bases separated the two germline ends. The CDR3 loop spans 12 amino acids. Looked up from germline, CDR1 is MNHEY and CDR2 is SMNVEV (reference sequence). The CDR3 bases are TGTGCCAGCAGAGAGGGGGCCTACGAGCAGTACTTC. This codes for CASREGAYEQYF.

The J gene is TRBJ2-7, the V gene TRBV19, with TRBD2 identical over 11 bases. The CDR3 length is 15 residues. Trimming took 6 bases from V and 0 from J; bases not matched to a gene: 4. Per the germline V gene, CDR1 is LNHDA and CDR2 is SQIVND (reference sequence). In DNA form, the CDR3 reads TGTGCCAGTAGCGCGACTAGCGGGGCCTCCTACGAGCAGTACTTC. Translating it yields CASSATSGASYEQYF.

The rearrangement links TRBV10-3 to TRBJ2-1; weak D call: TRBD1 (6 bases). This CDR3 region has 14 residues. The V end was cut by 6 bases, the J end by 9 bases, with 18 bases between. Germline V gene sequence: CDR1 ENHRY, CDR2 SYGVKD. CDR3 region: CAIRMPTGIGEQFF. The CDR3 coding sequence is TGTGCCATCAGGATGCCCACAGGGATCGGTGAGCAGTTCTTC.

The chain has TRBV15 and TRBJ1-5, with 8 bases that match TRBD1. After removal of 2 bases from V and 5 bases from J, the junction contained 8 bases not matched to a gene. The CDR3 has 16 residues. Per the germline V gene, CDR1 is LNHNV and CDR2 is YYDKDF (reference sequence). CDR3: CATSRMDRAGDQPQHF. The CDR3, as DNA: TGTGCCACCAGCAGAATGGACAGGGCCGGAGATCAGCCCCAGCATTTT.

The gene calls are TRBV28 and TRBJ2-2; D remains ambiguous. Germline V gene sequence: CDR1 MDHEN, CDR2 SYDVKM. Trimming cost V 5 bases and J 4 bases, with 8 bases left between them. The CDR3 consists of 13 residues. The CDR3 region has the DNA TGTGCCAGCAGTCTCCTACCCACCGGGGAGCTGTTTTTT. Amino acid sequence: CASSLLPTGELFF.

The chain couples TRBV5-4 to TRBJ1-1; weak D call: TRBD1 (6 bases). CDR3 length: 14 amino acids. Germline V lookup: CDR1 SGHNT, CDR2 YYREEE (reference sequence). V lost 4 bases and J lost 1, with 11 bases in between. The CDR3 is CASSTGHKNTEAFF. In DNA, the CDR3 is TGTGCCAGCAGCACGGGACATAAGAACACTGAAGCTTTCTTT.

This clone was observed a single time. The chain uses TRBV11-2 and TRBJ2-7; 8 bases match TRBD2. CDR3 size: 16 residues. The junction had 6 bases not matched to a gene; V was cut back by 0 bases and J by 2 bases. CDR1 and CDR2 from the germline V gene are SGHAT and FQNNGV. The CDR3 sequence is CASSLDPSGGPYEQYF. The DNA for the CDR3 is TGTGCCAGCAGCTTAGATCCTTCGGGAGGGCCCTACGAGCAGTACTTC. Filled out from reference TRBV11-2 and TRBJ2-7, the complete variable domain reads EAGVAQSPRYKIIEKRQSVAFWCNPISGHATLYWYQQILGQGPKLLIQFQNNGVVDDSQLPKDRFSAERLKGVDSTLKIQPAKLEDSAVYLCASSLDPSGGPYEQYFGPGTRLTVT.

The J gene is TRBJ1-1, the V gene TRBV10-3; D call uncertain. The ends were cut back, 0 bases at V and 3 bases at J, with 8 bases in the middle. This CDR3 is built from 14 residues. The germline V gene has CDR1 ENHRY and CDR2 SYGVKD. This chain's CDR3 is CAISESRRDTEAFF. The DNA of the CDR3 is TGTGCCATCAGTGAGTCGAGGAGGGACACTGAAGCTTTCTTT.

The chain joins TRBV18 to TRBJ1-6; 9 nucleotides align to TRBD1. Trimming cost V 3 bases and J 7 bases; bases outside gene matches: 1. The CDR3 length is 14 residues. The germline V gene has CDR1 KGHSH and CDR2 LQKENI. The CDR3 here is CASSPGQGNSPLHF. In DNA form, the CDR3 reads TGTGCCAGCTCACCCGGACAGGGGAATTCACCCCTCCACTTT.

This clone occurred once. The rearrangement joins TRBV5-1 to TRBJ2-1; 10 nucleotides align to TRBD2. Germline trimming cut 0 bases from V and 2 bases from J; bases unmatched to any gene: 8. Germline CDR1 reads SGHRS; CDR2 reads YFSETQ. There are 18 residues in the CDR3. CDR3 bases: TGCGCCAGCAGCTTGGATCGGCTAGCGGGAGCCCCCTACAATGAGCAGTTCTTC. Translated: CASSLDRLAGAPYNEQFF.

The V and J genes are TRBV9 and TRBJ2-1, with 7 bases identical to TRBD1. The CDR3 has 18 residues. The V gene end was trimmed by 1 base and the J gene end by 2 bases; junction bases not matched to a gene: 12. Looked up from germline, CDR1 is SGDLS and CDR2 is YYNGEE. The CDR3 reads CASSVSQGRDRTYNEQFF. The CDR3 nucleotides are TGTGCCAGCAGCGTAAGTCAGGGACGGGACAGAACCTACAATGAGCAGTTCTTC.

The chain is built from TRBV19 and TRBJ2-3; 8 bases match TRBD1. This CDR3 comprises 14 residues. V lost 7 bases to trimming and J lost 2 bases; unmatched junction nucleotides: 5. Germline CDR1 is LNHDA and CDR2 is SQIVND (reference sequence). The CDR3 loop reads CASTAGGLTDTQYF. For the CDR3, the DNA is TGTGCCAGTACAGCAGGGGGCCTCACAGATACGCAGTATTTT. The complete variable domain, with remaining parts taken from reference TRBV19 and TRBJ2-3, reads DGGITQSPKYLFRKEGQNVTLSCEQNLNHDAMYWYRQDPGQGLRLIYYSQIVNDFQKGDIAEGYSVSREKKESFPLTVTSAQKNPTAFYLCASTAGGLTDTQYFGPGTRLTVL.

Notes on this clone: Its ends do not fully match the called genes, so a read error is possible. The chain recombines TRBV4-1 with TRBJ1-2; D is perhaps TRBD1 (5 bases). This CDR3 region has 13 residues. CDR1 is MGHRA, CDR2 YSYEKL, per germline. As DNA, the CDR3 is TGCGCCAGCAGCCAAGACCTCGGGACCAAGGCGCTCTTC. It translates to CASSQDLGTKALF.

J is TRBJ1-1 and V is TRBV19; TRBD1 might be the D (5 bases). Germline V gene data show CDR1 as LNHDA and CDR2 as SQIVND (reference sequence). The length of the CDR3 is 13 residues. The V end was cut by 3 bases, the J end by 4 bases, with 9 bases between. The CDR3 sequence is CASSIPGSTEAFF. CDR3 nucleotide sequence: TGTGCCAGTAGTATCCCAGGGAGCACTGAAGCTTTCTTT.

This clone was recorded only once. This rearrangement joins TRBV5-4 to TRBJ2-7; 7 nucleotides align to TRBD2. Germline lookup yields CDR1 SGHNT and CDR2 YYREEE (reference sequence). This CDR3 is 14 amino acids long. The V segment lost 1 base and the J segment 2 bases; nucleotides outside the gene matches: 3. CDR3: CASSLTSEAYEQYF. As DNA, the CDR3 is TGTGCCAGCAGCTTGACTAGCGAAGCCTACGAGCAGTACTTC.